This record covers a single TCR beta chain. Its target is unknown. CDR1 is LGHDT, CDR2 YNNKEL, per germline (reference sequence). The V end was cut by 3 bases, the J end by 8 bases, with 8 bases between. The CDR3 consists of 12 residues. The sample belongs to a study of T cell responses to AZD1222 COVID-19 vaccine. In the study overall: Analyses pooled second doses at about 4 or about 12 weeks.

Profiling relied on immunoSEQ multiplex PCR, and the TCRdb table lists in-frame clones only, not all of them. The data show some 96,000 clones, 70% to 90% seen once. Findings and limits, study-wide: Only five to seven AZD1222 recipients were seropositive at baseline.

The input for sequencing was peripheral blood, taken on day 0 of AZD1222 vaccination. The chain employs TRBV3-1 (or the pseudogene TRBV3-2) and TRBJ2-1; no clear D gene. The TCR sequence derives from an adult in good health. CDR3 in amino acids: CASSHYLYEQFF. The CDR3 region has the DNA TGTGCCAGCAGCCACTATCTCTATGAGCAGTTCTTC.